In this sample, the clone carrying this T cell receptor (beta chain) turned up once. The sample belongs to a study of T cell changes during pregnancy in multiple sclerosis. The protocol was immunoSEQ multiplex PCR, while the TCRdb copy is restricted to in-frame clones and leaves out a portion. The sample lists about 87,000 clones; around 95% were seen once. The CDR3 runs 18 residues. The rearrangement uses TRBV21-1 and TRBJ1-3; the table's TRBD1 call for D was not verified on the DNA. TRBV21-1 is a listed pseudogene. The material was peripheral blood, obtained in the third trimester of pregnancy. The TCR sequence derives from a female donor in good health, enrolled as a control in a pregnancy study. The CDR3 sequence: CASSKAQQLVVSGNTIYF. CDR3 sequence (DNA): TGTGCCAGCAGCAAAGCGCAACAGCTCGTAGTCTCTGGAAACACCATATATTTT.